Below are 11 T cell receptor beta chains sequenced from a single sample in a study of siplizumab effects on memory and regulatory T cells. TCRdb's table, derived via immunoSEQ multiplex PCR, lists solely in-frame clones and lacks some. This table has 100,000 to 110,000 clones, over 90% appearing once. The source material was non-Treg CD4+ T cells sorted from blood. Every receptor here comes from a human donor in good health.

The CDR3 here is CASSPSTGDNEKLFF. DNA for the CDR3: TGTGCCAGCAGCCCCAGCACAGGGGATAATGAAAAACTGTTTTTT. The chain is built from TRBV7-8 and TRBJ1-4; 7 bases are shared with TRBD1. The CDR3 has 15 amino acids. The germline CDR1 and CDR2 sequences are SGHVS and FQNEAQ. With V trimmed by 5 bases and J by 4 bases, 7 bases remained unmatched. The full variable domain, rest sourced from reference TRBV7-8 and TRBJ1-4, is GAGVSQSPRYKVAKRGQDVALRCDPISGHVSLFWYQQALGQGPEFLTYFQNEAQLDKSGLPSDRFFAERPEGSVSTLKIQRTQQEDSAVYLCASSPSTGDNEKLFFGSGTQLSVL.

To note about this clone: The junction departs from the called germline gene at one end, perhaps through a read error. V is TRBV7-7 and J is TRBJ1-1; a weak D match, TRBD1 (5 bases). The V gene's germline CDR1 is SSHAT and CDR2 FNYEAQ (reference sequence). CDR3 length equals 13 residues. The CDR3 reads CASSFNRRTEAFF. CDR3 bases: TGTGCTAGCAGCTTTAACAGGAGAACTGAAGCTTTCTTT.

This clone has just one count. This chain joins TRBV4-1 and TRBJ1-1; 8 positions agree with TRBD1. CDR1 is MGHRA and CDR2 is YSYEKL in the germline V gene. This CDR3 region has 17 residues. Germline trimming cut 0 bases from V and 4 bases from J; bases unmatched to any gene: 10. The CDR3 spells CASSQELDRVAGTEAFF. The DNA of the CDR3 is TGCGCCAGCAGCCAAGAACTGGACAGGGTCGCCGGCACTGAAGCTTTCTTT.

The chain employs TRBV11-2 and TRBJ2-5; perhaps TRBD2 as D (6 bases). Germline V gene lookup returns CDR1 SGHAT and CDR2 FQNNGV. V was trimmed by 4 bases and J by 7 bases, leaving 19 bases between them. This CDR3 is built from 15 residues. DNA of the CDR3: TGTGCCAGCAGCTCCGGGACTCCAATGTGGGGGACCCAGTACTTC. Its protein product is CASSSGTPMWGTQYF.

The chain is built from TRBV5-1 and TRBJ1-1; no clear D. The CDR3 runs to 14 residues. Trimming took 4 bases from V and 1 from J, leaving 11 bases between them. The germline CDR1 and CDR2 sequences are SGHRS and YFSETQ. The CDR3 DNA reads as TGCGCCAGCAGCCAGACCGCTACGAACACTGAAGCTTTCTTT. Protein: CASSQTATNTEAFF.

The chain couples TRBV11-2 to TRBJ2-3, with D possibly TRBD1 on 5 matching bases. The CDR3 totals 15 residues. V was trimmed by 5 bases and J by 4 bases, leaving 16 bases between them. Per germline, CDR1 SGHAT and CDR2 FQNNGV. The CDR3 loop reads CASSAGWRGADTQYF. CDR3 nucleotides: TGTGCCAGCAGCGCAGGGTGGCGTGGTGCAGATACGCAGTATTTT.

V gene TRBV5-6 combines with J gene TRBJ1-2, with D uncertain. The length of the CDR3 is 15 residues. Germline V gene data show CDR1 as SGHDT and CDR2 as YYEEEE. The V end lost 0 bases, the J end lost 2 bases, and 11 bases lay between the germline ends. The CDR3, as DNA: TGTGCCAGCAGCTTGGTTAGCAGAACGAACTATGGCTACACCTTC. Translating it yields CASSLVSRTNYGYTF.

V and J are TRBV5-1 and TRBJ2-5; 10 bases are shared with TRBD1. In germline, CDR1 is SGHRS, CDR2 YFSETQ. The CDR3 totals 14 residues. V dropped 4 bases and J dropped 4; count of bases not matched to a gene: 4. The CDR3 DNA reads TGCGCCAGCAGCATGGGACAGGGGCCAGAGACCCAGTACTTC. Its protein is CASSMGQGPETQYF.

V is TRBV2 and J is TRBJ2-5; D not resolved. The germline gives CDR1 SNHLY, CDR2 FYNNEI. V was pared by 6 bases and J by 5 bases, with 4 bases between. CDR3 length: 10 amino acids. For the CDR3, the DNA is TGTGCCAGCAGGAGGGAGACCCAGTACTTC. This gives the protein CASRRETQYF.

This chain uses TRBV12-2 with TRBJ2-5; TRBD1, the table's D call, was not compared with the DNA. TRBV12-2 is recorded as a pseudogene. The CDR3 is made up of 19 amino acids. For the CDR3, the DNA is TGTGCAAGTCGCTTAGTGGACAGGATTCCCTTTGGGTACCAAGAGACCCAGTACTTC. Its protein is CASRLVDRIPFGYQETQYF.

This chain uses TRBV6-5 with TRBJ1-5, with 12 bases aligning to TRBD1. Trimming at V came to 0 bases and at J to 10 bases, leaving 4 bases not matched to a gene. Looked up from germline, CDR1 is MNHEY and CDR2 is SVGAGI. The CDR3 extends over 15 amino acids. The CDR3 sequence: CASSYSGTGGLPQHF. The CDR3 DNA reads as TGTGCCAGCAGTTACTCGGGGACAGGGGGCCTCCCCCAGCATTTT.